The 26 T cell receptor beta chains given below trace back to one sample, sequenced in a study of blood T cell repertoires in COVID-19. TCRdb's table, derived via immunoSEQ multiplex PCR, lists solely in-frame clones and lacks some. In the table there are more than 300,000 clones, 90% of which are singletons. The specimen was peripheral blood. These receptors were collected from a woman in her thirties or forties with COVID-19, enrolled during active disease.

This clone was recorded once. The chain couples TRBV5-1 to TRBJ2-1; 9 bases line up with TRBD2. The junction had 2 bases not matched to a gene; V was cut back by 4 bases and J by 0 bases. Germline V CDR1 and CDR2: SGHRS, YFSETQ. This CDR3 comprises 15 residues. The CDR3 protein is CASSGSGSSYNEQFF. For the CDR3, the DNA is TGCGCCAGCAGCGGTAGCGGGAGCTCCTACAATGAGCAGTTCTTC.

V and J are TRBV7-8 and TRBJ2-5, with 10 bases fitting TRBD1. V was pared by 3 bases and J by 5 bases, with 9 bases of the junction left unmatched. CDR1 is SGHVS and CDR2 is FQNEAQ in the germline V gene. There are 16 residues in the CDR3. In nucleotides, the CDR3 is TGTGCCAGCAGCTTCCGGAGACAGGGGGCGGGTGAGACCCAGTACTTC. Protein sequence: CASSFRRQGAGETQYF. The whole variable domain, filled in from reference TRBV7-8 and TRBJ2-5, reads GAGVSQSPRYKVAKRGQDVALRCDPISGHVSLFWYQQALGQGPEFLTYFQNEAQLDKSGLPSDRFFAERPEGSVSTLKIQRTQQEDSAVYLCASSFRRQGAGETQYFGPGTRLLVL.

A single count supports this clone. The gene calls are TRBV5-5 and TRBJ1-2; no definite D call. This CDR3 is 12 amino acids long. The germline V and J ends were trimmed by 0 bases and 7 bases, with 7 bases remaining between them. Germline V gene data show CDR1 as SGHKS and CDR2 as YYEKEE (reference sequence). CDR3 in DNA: TGTGCCAGCAGCTTGGGGGGAGGTGGCTACACCTTC. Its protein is CASSLGGGGYTF. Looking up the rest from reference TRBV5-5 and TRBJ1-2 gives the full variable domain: DAGVTQSPTHLIKTRGQQVTLRCSPISGHKSVSWYQQVLGQGPQFIFQYYEKEERGRGNFPDRFSARQFPNYSSELNVNALLLGDSALYLCASSLGGGGYTFGSGTRLTVV.

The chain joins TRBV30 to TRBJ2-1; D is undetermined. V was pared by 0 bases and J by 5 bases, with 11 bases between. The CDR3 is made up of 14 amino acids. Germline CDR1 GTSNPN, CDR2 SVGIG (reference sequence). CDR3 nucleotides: TGTGCCTGGAGTGTACTACTGATTGACAATGAGCAGTTCTTC. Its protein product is CAWSVLLIDNEQFF.

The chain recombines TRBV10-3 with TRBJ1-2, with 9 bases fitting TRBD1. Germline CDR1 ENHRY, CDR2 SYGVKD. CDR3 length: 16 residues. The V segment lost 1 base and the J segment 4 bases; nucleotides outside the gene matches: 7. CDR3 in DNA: TGTGCCATCAGTGAGTTCCCCGGGACAGGGATCTATGGCTACACCTTC. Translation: CAISEFPGTGIYGYTF.

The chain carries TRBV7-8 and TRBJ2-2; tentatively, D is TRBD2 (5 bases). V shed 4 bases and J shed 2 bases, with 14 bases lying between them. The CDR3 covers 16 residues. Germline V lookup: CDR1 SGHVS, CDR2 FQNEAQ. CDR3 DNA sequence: TGTGCCAGCAGCTCTTACAGCGGCTCCAACACCGGGGAGCTGTTTTTT. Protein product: CASSSYSGSNTGELFF.

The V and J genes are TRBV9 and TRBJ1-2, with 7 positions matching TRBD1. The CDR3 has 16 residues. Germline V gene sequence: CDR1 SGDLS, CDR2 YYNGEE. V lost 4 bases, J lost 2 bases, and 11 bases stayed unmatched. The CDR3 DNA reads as TGTGCCAGCAGCCCCAGGGGTACAGGGGTAAACTATGGCTACACCTTC. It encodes CASSPRGTGVNYGYTF.

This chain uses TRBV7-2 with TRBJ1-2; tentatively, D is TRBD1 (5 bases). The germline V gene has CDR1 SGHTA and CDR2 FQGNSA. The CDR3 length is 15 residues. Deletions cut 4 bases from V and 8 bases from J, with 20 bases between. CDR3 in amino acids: CASSYATALVYGYTF. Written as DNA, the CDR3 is TGTGCCAGCAGCTACGCGACAGCTCTAGTTTACGGCTACACCTTC.

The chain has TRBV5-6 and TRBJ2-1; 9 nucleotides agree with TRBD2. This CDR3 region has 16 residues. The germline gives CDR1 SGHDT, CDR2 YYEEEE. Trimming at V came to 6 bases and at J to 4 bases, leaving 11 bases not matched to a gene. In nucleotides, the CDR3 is TGTGCCAGCAACATCGCCTTAGCGGGAGCTTACAATGAGCAGTTCTTC. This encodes CASNIALAGAYNEQFF.

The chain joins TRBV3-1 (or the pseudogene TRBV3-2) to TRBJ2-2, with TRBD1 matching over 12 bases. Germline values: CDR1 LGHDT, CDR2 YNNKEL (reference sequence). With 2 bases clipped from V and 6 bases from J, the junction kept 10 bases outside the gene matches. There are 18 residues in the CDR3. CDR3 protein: CASSQFRDRGPSSGELFF. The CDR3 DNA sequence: TGTGCCAGCAGCCAATTTCGGGACAGGGGGCCTAGTTCCGGGGAGCTGTTTTTT.

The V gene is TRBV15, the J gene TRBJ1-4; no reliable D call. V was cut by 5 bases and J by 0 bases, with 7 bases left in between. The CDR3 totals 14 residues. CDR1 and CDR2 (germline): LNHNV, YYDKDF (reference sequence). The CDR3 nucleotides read TGTGCCACCAGCTCTCGGGCAACTAATGAAAAACTGTTTTTT. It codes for CATSSRATNEKLFF.

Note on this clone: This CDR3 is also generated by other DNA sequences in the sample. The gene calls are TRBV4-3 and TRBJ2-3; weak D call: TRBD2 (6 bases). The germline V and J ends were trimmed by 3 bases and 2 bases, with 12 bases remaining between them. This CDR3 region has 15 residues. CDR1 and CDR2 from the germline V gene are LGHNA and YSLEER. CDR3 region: CASSQEGGNTDTQYF. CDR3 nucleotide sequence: TGCGCCAGCAGCCAGGAGGGAGGCAACACAGATACGCAGTATTTT.

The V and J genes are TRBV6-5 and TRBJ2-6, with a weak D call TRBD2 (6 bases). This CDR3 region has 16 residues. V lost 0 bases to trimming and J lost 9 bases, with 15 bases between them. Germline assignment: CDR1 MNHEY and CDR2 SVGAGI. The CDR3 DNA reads TGTGCCAGCAGTTACTCGATGTGGGGGGTAGACAACGTCCTGACTTTC. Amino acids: CASSYSMWGVDNVLTF.

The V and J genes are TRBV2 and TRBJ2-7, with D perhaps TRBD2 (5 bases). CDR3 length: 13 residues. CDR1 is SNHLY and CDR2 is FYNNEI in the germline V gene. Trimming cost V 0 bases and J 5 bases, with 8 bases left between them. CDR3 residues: CASSEAEADEQYF. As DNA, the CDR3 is TGTGCCAGCAGTGAAGCGGAGGCGGACGAGCAGTACTTC.

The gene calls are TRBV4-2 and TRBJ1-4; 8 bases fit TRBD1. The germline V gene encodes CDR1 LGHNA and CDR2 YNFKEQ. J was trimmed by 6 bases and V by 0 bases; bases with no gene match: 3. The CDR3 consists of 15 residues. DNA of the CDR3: TGTGCCAGCAGCCAAGAGACAGGGGATGATGAAAAACTGTTTTTT. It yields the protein CASSQETGDDEKLFF.

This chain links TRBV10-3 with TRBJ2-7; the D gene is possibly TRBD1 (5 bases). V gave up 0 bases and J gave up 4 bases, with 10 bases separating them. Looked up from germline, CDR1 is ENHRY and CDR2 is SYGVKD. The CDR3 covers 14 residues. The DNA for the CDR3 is TGTGCCATCAGTGAGTCCCAGGGTGGGTACGAGCAGTACTTC. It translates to CAISESQGGYEQYF.

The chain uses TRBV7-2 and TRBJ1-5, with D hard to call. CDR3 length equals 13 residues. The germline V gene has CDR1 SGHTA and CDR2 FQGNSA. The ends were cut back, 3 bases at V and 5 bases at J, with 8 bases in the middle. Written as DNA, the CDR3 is TGTGCCAGCAGCTTTATGCGGGATCAGCCCCAGCATTTT. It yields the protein CASSFMRDQPQHF.

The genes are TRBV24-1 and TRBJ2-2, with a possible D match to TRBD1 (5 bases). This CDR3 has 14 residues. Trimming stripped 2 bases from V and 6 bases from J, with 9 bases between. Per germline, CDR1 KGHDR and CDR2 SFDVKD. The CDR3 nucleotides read TGTGCCACCAGTGATTCCAGGGAAGCCGGGGAGCTGTTTTTT. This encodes CATSDSREAGELFF.

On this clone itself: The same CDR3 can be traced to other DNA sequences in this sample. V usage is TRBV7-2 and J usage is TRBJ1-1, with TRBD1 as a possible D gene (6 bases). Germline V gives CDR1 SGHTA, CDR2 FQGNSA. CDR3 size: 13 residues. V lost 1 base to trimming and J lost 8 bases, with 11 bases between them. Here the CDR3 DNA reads TGTGCCAGCAGCTTAGTGGGGGCAAGCGAAGCTTTCTTT. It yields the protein CASSLVGASEAFF.

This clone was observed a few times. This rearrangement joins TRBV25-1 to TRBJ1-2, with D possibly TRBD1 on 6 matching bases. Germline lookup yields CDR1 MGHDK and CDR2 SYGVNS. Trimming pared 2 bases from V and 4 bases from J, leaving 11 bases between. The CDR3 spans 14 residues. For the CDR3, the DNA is TGTGCCAGCAGTGAAGAGGACAGCCTCTATGGCTACACCTTC. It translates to CASSEEDSLYGYTF.

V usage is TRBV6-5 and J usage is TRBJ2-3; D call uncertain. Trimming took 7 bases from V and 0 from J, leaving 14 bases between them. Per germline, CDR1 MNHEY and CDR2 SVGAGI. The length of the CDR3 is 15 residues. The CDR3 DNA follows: TGTGCCAGCACCCCCCAAGGAGCGAGCACAGATACGCAGTATTTT. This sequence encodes CASTPQGASTDTQYF.

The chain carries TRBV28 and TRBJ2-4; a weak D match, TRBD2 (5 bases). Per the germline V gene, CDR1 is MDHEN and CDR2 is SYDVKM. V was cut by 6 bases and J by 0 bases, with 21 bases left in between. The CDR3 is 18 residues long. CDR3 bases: TGTGCCAGCAGACCCCCGGGGAAGGCATCTATAGCCAAAAACATTCAGTACTTC. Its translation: CASRPPGKASIAKNIQYF.

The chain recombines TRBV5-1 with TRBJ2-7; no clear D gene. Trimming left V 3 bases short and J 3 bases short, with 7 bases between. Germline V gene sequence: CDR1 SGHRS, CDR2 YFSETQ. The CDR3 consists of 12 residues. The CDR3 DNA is TGCGCCAGCAGCTCCACATTCTACGAGCAGTACTTC. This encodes CASSSTFYEQYF.

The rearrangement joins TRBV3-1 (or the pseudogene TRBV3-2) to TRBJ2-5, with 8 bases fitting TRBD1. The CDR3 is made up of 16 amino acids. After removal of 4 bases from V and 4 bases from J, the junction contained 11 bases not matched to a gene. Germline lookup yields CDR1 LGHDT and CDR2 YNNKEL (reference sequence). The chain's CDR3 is CASSRDGTGGGETQYF. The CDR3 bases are TGTGCCAGCAGCCGGGATGGGACAGGAGGGGGAGAGACCCAGTACTTC.

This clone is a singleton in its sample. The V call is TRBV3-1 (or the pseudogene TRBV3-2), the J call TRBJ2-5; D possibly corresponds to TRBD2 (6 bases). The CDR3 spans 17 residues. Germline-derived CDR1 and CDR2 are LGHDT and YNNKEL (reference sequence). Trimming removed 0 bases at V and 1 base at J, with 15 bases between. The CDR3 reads CASSQDTPLAIQETQYF. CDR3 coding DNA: TGTGCCAGCAGCCAAGATACTCCCCTAGCGATCCAAGAGACCCAGTACTTC.

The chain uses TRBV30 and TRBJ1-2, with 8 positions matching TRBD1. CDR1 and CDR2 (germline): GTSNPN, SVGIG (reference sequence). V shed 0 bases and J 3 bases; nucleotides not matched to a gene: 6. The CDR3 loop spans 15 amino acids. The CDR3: CAWSVGNRGYYGYTF. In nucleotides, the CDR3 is TGTGCCTGGAGTGTGGGAAACAGGGGGTACTATGGCTACACCTTC. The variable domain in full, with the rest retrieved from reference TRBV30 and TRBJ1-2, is SQTIHQWPATLVQPVGSPLSLECTVEGTSNPNLYWYRQAAGRGLQLLFYSVGIGQISSEVPQNLSASRPQDRQFILSSKKLLLSDSGFYLCAWSVGNRGYYGYTFGSGTRLTVV.